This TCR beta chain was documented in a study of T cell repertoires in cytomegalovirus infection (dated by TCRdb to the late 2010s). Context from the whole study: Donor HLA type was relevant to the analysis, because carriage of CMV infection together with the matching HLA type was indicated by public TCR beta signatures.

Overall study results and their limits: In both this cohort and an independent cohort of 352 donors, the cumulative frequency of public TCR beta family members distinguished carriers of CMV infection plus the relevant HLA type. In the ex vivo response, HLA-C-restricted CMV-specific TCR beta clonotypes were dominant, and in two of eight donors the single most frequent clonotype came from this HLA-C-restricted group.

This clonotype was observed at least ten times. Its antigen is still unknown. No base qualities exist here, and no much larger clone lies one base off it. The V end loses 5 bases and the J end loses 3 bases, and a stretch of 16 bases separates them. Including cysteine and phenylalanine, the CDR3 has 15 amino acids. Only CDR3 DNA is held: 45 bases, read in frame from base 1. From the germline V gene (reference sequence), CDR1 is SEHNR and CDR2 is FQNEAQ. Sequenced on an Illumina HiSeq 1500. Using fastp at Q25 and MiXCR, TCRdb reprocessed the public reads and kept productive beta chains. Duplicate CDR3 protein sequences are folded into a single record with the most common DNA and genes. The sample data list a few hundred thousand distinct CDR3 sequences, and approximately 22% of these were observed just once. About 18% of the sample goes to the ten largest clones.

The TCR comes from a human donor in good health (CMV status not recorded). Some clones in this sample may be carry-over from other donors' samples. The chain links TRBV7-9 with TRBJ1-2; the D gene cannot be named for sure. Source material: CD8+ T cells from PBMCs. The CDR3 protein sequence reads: CASSETKPLDYGYTF. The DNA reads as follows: TGTGCCAGCAGCGAGACCAAGCCCCTAGACTATGGCTACACCTTC.